Below are 15 T cell receptor beta chains sequenced from a single sample in a study of T-cell reconstitution after alpha-beta-depleted transplantation in children. As it was prepared, the TCRbeta library received unique molecular identifiers. TCRdb re-called the PCR reads with MiXCR, one entry per CDR3 protein. The data show 200,000 to 250,000 distinct CDR3 sequences, with 25% seen just once and around 2.5% held by the top ten. Sequencing was performed on PBMCs, taken before TCRalphabeta/CD19-depleted stem cell transplant. These receptor sequences come from a girl aged 2 to 9 with Fanconi anemia, due to receive a stem cell transplant.

This clonotype was found many times. This chain connects TRBV24-1 to TRBJ2-7; 10 bases line up with TRBD1. The germline CDR1 and CDR2 sequences are KGHDR and SFDVKD. V lost 1 base, J lost 3 bases, and 5 bases stayed unmatched. CDR3 length equals 16 residues. CDR3 nucleotide sequence: TGTGCCACCAGTGATTTCCGAGGGACAGGGGACTACGAGCAGTACTTC. It codes for CATSDFRGTGDYEQYF.

J is TRBJ1-1 and V is TRBV5-1; D gene ambiguous. With 2 bases removed from V and 6 bases from J, the gap between germline ends came to 11 bases. Germline V gene data show CDR1 as SGHRS and CDR2 as YFSETQ. This CDR3 spans 13 amino acids. For the CDR3, the DNA is TGCGCCAGCAGCTTAGTCCTTGCGTCTGAAGCTTTCTTT. This sequence encodes CASSLVLASEAFF.

Regarding this clonotype: This may arise from a read error, as a much more abundant clone is one base away. This chain joins TRBV12-3 or TRBV12-4 and TRBJ2-5; D might be TRBD1 or TRBD2, each matching 5 bases. The CDR3 sequence is 15 residues long. V dropped 7 bases and J dropped 4 bases, with 19 bases sitting between them. The CDR3 DNA is TGTGCCAGCACTCCCACGTGGGGGAGTCGAGAGACCCAGTACTTC. It codes for CASTPTWGSRETQYF.

This clonotype has a count of ten or more. CDR3 sequence: CSARGTGKRIYGYTF. The CDR3 region has the DNA TGCAGTGCTAGGGGGACAGGGAAGAGGATCTATGGCTACACCTTC. The V call is TRBV20-1, the J call TRBJ1-2, with 9 bases aligning to TRBD1. The length of the CDR3 is 15 residues. CDR1 is DFQATT and CDR2 is SNEGSKA in the germline V gene (reference sequence). Germline trimming cut 3 bases from V and 4 bases from J; bases unmatched to any gene: 9.

This clonotype was seen at least ten times. The chain joins TRBV28 to TRBJ2-1; D could derive from TRBD1 or TRBD2 (5 bases each). V dropped 5 bases and J dropped 7 bases, with 15 bases sitting between them. CDR1 and CDR2 from the germline V gene are MDHEN and SYDVKM. The CDR3 extends over 14 amino acids. CDR3 in amino acids: CASSLGTHWNEQFF. The DNA for the CDR3 is TGTGCCAGCAGTCTCGGGACCCACTGGAATGAGCAGTTCTTC. Variable domain in full (rest from reference TRBV28 and TRBJ2-1): DVKVTQSSRYLVKRTGEKVFLECVQDMDHENMFWYRQDPGLGLRLIYFSYDVKMKEKGDIPEGYSVSREKKERFSLILESASTNQTSMYLCASSLGTHWNEQFFGPGTRLTVL.

This clonotype was picked up a small number of times. V gene TRBV12-3 or TRBV12-4 combines with J gene TRBJ2-3; possible D gene TRBD2, 7 bases. The CDR3 is 15 amino acids. Trimming removed 6 bases from V and 4 bases from J, with 17 bases in between. The CDR3 DNA reads TGTGCCAGCAGCCCCAGTGGGGGGGCGGCAGATACGCAGTATTTT. Translating it yields CASSPSGGAADTQYF.

This clonotype was seen repeatedly, ten times or more. This chain links TRBV20-1 with TRBJ2-5, with TRBD2 matching over 7 bases. Germline values: CDR1 DFQATT, CDR2 SNEGSKA (reference sequence). Losses at the gene ends were 0 bases for V and 7 bases for J; bases not matched to a gene: 8. CDR3 length: 14 residues. The CDR3 sequence: CSARDWGGKATQYF. The CDR3, as DNA: TGCAGTGCTAGAGATTGGGGGGGGAAGGCGACCCAGTACTTC.

This clonotype was seen repeatedly, ten times or more. V usage is TRBV5-1 and J usage is TRBJ2-5; D unresolved. Looked up from germline, CDR1 is SGHRS and CDR2 is YFSETQ. The CDR3 is 17 amino acids. Trimming took 3 bases from V and 0 from J, leaving 18 bases between them. CDR3 sequence reads: CASSSGHSSGYQETQYF. CDR3 coding DNA: TGCGCCAGCAGCTCCGGGCATAGCAGTGGGTACCAAGAGACCCAGTACTTC.

Only a few counts were recorded for this clonotype. CDR3 amino acids: CASSMRDRAYGYTF. CDR3 nucleotides: TGTGCCAGCAGCATGCGGGACAGGGCCTATGGCTACACCTTC. This rearrangement joins TRBV5-6 to TRBJ1-2, with TRBD1 identical over 9 bases. The V gene's germline CDR1 is SGHDT and CDR2 YYEEEE. This CDR3 has 14 amino acids. Trimming at V came to 4 bases and at J to 4 bases, leaving 5 bases not matched to a gene.

This clonotype was seen only a few times. The genes are TRBV11-1 and TRBJ2-5; D is ambiguous. The CDR3 spans 14 residues. CDR1 SGHAT and CDR2 FQDESV come from the germline V gene (reference sequence). V was clipped by 3 bases and J by 1 base, with 9 bases between them. The CDR3 DNA sequence: TGTGCCAGCAGCTTCGGCTGGCTCCAAGAGACCCAGTACTTC. Translating gives CASSFGWLQETQYF.

In this sample, this clonotype turned up a few times. The chain combines TRBV15 with TRBJ2-5; TRBD2 matches 8 bases. The CDR3 contains 18 residues. Per the germline V gene, CDR1 is LNHNV and CDR2 is YYDKDF (reference sequence). Trimming cost V 1 base and J 4 bases; bases outside gene matches: 14. The CDR3 protein is CATSRAGTSGNQVETQYF. For the CDR3, the DNA is TGTGCCACCAGCAGAGCGGGCACTAGCGGAAATCAAGTAGAGACCCAGTACTTC.

This clonotype was observed many times. This chain uses TRBV6-4 with TRBJ2-3, with D possibly TRBD2 on 6 matching bases. V was shortened by 6 bases and J by 0 bases, with 10 bases between the two germline ends. Germline V gene lookup returns CDR1 MRHNA and CDR2 SNTAGT. CDR3 length equals 14 residues. The CDR3 region is CASSSGTSTDTQYF. Written as DNA, the CDR3 is TGTGCCAGCAGCTCCGGGACTAGCACAGATACGCAGTATTTT.

This clonotype has ten or more counts. This chain links TRBV3-1 with TRBJ2-1; 10 bases agree with TRBD2. The germline gives CDR1 LGHDT, CDR2 YNNKEL (reference sequence). The CDR3 extends over 15 amino acids. V shed 3 bases, J shed 4 bases, and the junction held 3 bases outside the gene matches. The CDR3 DNA follows: TGTGCCAGCAGCCAGACTAGCGGGTCGTACAATGAGCAGTTCTTC. Residues: CASSQTSGSYNEQFF.

This clonotype was seen ten or more times. The rearrangement uses TRBV20-1 and TRBJ2-7; 9 bases align to TRBD2. The CDR3 contains 14 residues. Germline V lookup: CDR1 DFQATT, CDR2 SNEGSKA (reference sequence). The J segment lost 4 bases and the V segment lost 1 base, leaving 5 bases of the junction unmatched. The chain's CDR3 is CSARVAGGVYEQYF. In nucleotides, the CDR3 is TGCAGTGCTAGAGTGGCGGGGGGGGTATACGAGCAGTACTTC.

Many counts were recorded for this clonotype. The genes are TRBV6-5 and TRBJ2-1, with D hard to call. Trimming removed 0 bases at V and 8 bases at J, with 11 bases between. This CDR3 region has 14 residues. Germline CDR1 and CDR2: MNHEY and SVGAGI. The CDR3 reads CASSYSLFAHEQFF. The CDR3 DNA follows: TGTGCCAGCAGTTACTCTCTGTTCGCGCATGAGCAGTTCTTC.